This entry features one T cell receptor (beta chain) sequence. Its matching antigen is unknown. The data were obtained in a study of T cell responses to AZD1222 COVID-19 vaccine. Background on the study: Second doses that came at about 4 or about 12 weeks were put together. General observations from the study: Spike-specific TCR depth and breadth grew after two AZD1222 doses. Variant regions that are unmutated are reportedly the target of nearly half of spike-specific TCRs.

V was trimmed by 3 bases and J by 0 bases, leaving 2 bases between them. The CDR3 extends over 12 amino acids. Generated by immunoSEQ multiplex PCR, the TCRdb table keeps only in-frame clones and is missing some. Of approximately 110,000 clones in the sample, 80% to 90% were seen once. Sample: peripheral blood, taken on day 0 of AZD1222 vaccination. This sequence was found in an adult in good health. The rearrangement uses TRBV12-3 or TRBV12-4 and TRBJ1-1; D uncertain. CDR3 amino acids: CASSFMNTEAFF. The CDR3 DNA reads TGTGCCAGCAGTTTTATGAACACTGAAGCTTTCTTT.